This T cell receptor (beta chain) is drawn from a study of CD8+CD57+ T cells in acquired aplastic anemia. Overall study: Mean DNA quantity obtained from sorted CD4+ and CD8+ cells was about 3 ug.

Study findings and constraints: Patients and controls turned out to have roughly 29 CD8+ CDR3 sequences in common. CD8+ Simpson's diversity showed no significant patient-control difference.

A few counts support this clonotype. Its antigen is not identified. Genomic DNA acted as the template from which TCR beta VDJ combination and CDR3 sequence profiling were carried out. TCRdb passed the reads through MiXCR, listing each CDR3 protein once. In the table there are around 250,000 distinct CDR3 sequences, 45% to 65% of which are singletons. Trimming at V came to 4 bases and at J to 9 bases, leaving 6 bases not matched to a gene. The CDR3 runs to 14 residues. Germline V gene sequence: CDR1 ENHRY, CDR2 SYGVKD. V and J are TRBV10-3 and TRBJ2-1, with 10 bases that match TRBD1. The clonotype comes from a human donor with severe aplastic anemia or a healthy control (not recorded which). The sample consisted of sorted CD4+, CD8+, or CD8+CD57+ T cells (not recorded which) from PBMCs. For the CDR3, the DNA is TGTGCCATCAGTGGAGGGACAGGGGAGAGTGAGCAGTTCTTC. This encodes CAISGGTGESEQFF.